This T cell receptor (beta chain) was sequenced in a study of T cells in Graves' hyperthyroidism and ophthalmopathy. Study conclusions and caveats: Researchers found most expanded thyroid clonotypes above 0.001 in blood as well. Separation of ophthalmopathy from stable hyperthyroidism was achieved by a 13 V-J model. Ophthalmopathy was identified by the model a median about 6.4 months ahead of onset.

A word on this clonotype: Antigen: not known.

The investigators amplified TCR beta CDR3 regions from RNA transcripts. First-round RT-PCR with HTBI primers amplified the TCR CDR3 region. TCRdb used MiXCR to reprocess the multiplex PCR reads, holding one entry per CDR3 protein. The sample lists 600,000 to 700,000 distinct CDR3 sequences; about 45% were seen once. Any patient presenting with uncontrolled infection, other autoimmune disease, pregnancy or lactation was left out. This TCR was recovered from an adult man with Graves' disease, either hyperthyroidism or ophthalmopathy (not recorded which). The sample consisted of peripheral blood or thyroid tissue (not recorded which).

The CDR3 coding sequence is TGTGCCAGCAGCCCCACAGGGAACAATCAGCCCCAGCATTTT. Translation: CASSPTGNNQPQHF. The V gene is TRBV10-3, the J gene TRBJ1-5; D perhaps matches TRBD1 (6 bases). Germline CDR1 ENHRY, CDR2 SYGVKD. V was pared by 10 bases and J by 3 bases, with 16 bases between. The CDR3 sequence is 14 residues long.